This entry lists 29 T cell receptor beta chains sequenced from one sample in a study of OX40 agonist ivuxolimab in advanced cancers. Repertoires were generated with immunoSEQ multiplex PCR, while TCRdb's copy carries only in-frame clones and drops some. Altogether 50,000 to 55,000 clones are present, around 87% being singletons, with the ten largest covering under 2%. The sample consisted of CD4+ or CD8+ T cells sorted from blood, taken in a trial of the OX40 agonist ivuxolimab. The receptors derive from an adult with an advanced solid tumor such as melanoma, head and neck, liver or kidney cancer.

The chain combines TRBV29-1 with TRBJ2-5; weak D call: TRBD1 (5 bases). Looked up from germline, CDR1 is SQVTM and CDR2 is ANQGSEA. The CDR3 sequence is 14 residues long. V was clipped by 6 bases and J by 4 bases, with 18 bases between them. The CDR3 here is CSVGPLHLVETQYF. Written as DNA, the CDR3 is TGCAGCGTGGGGCCCCTCCATTTAGTAGAGACCCAGTACTTC.

This clone was observed a few times. V usage is TRBV7-9 and J usage is TRBJ1-1; no clear D gene. Germline V lookup: CDR1 SEHNR, CDR2 FQNEAQ (reference sequence). Between the trimmed V and J ends, which lost 1 base and 13 bases, there was a span of 13 bases. The CDR3 has 12 amino acids. The DNA of the CDR3 is TGTGCCAGCAGCTTAGACTGGCCAGGCCATTTCTTT. This sequence encodes CASSLDWPGHFF.

The rearrangement uses TRBV19 and TRBJ2-7; D is possibly TRBD1 (5 bases). The germline CDR1 and CDR2 sequences are LNHDA and SQIVND (reference sequence). This CDR3 has 14 amino acids. Trimming left V 1 base short and J 6 bases short, with 13 bases between. The CDR3 sequence: CASSIGPDRGEQYV. In nucleotides, the CDR3 is TGTGCCAGTAGTATAGGTCCCGACAGAGGCGAGCAGTACGTC.

The gene calls are TRBV6-1 and TRBJ1-1; no clear D. From germline, CDR1 is MNHNS and CDR2 SASEGT. The CDR3 runs to 15 residues. Trimming shortened V by 8 bases and J by 5 bases, and 21 bases separated the two germline ends. CDR3 coding DNA: TGTGCCAGCTCTACTGAGGGAGGTTTGGCAACTGAAGCTTTCTTT. Translation: CASSTEGGLATEAFF.

The chain links TRBV7-2 to TRBJ2-3; 12 bases agree with TRBD2. Per germline, CDR1 SGHTA and CDR2 FQGNSA. The CDR3 is 15 residues long. Trimming cost V 2 bases and J 3 bases; bases outside gene matches: 0. CDR3 in DNA: TGTGCCAGCAGCTTAACTAGCGGGAGGACAGATACGCAGTATTTT. This codes for CASSLTSGRTDTQYF.

The V and J genes are TRBV27 and TRBJ1-6; D possibly corresponds to TRBD1 (6 bases). V was shortened by 10 bases and J by 6 bases, with 19 bases between the two germline ends. The V gene's germline CDR1 is MNHEY and CDR2 SMNVEV (reference sequence). The CDR3 consists of 15 residues. The CDR3, as DNA: TGTGCCACGACGCCTCGGGAGGGGGGTAATTCACCCCTCCACTTT. It codes for CATTPREGGNSPLHF.

V and J are TRBV2 and TRBJ2-6, with D uncertain. Germline assignment: CDR1 SNHLY and CDR2 FYNNEI. The V gene lost 8 bases and the J gene lost 0 bases, with 14 bases spanning the gap. This CDR3 is 16 amino acids long. CDR3: CASDVAPHSGANVLTF. Here the CDR3 DNA reads TGTGCCAGCGACGTCGCTCCCCACTCTGGGGCCAACGTCCTGACTTTC.

In this sample, this clone turned up once. The V and J genes are TRBV7-8 and TRBJ1-5; no clear D gene. V lost 0 bases and J 2 bases, leaving 11 bases between the germline ends. The CDR3 spans 16 residues. Germline V gives CDR1 SGHVS, CDR2 FQNEAQ. CDR3 sequence reads: CASSLARLKGNQPQHF. CDR3 DNA sequence: TGTGCCAGCAGCTTAGCGAGGCTAAAGGGCAATCAGCCCCAGCATTTT. The variable domain in full, completed from reference TRBV7-8 and TRBJ1-5, reads GAGVSQSPRYKVAKRGQDVALRCDPISGHVSLFWYQQALGQGPEFLTYFQNEAQLDKSGLPSDRFFAERPEGSVSTLKIQRTQQEDSAVYLCASSLARLKGNQPQHFGDGTRLSIL.

The rearrangement joins TRBV4-1 to TRBJ1-2, with a tentative D call TRBD1 (5 bases). This CDR3 has 14 residues. V was shortened by 2 bases and J by 2 bases, with 9 bases between the two germline ends. Germline CDR1 reads MGHRA; CDR2 reads YSYEKL. The CDR3 nucleotides read TGCGCCAGCAGCCAATCACAGGCAAACTATGGCTACACCTTC. It yields the protein CASSQSQANYGYTF.

The chain recombines TRBV21-1 with TRBJ2-7; the D call TRBD2 from the table was never checked on the DNA. TRBV21-1 is annotated as a pseudogene. This CDR3 spans 16 amino acids. CDR3 region: CASSKLILAGYYEQYF. The CDR3 DNA reads as TGTGCCAGCAGCAAGTTAATCCTAGCGGGATACTACGAGCAGTACTTC.

The chain has TRBV14 and TRBJ2-3, with D uncertain. The CDR3 runs to 15 residues. Per germline, CDR1 SGHDN and CDR2 FVKESK. Trimming took off 1 base at V and 0 bases at J, with 8 bases between the two ends. The CDR3 loop reads CASSQGTVSTDTQYF. DNA for the CDR3: TGTGCCAGCAGCCAAGGGACGGTGAGCACAGATACGCAGTATTTT. The full variable domain, in which reference TRBV14 and TRBJ2-3 provide the parts outside the CDR3, is EAGVTQFPSHSVIEKGQTVTLRCDPISGHDNLYWYRRVMGKEIKFLLHFVKESKQDESGMPNNRFLAERTGGTYSTLKVQPAELEDSGVYFCASSQGTVSTDTQYFGPGTRLTVL.

This chain uses TRBV7-2 with TRBJ2-1, with D perhaps TRBD2 (5 bases). CDR1 and CDR2 from the germline V gene are SGHTA and FQGNSA. V was trimmed by 7 bases and J by 1 base, leaving 14 bases between them. The length of the CDR3 is 15 residues. The CDR3 sequence: CASNFLRGSYNEQFF. CDR3 DNA: TGTGCCAGCAACTTCCTGCGAGGGTCCTACAATGAGCAGTTCTTC. Full variable domain (rest looked up from reference TRBV7-2 and TRBJ2-1): GAGVSQSPSNKVTEKGKDVELRCDPISGHTALYWYRQSLGQGLEFLIYFQGNSAPDKSGLPSDRFSAERTGGSVSTLTIQRTQQEDSAVYLCASNFLRGSYNEQFFGPGTRLTVL.

This clone has a single count. J is TRBJ1-5 and V is TRBV19; D gene unclear. The V gene lost 2 bases and the J gene lost 0 bases, with 8 bases spanning the gap. The CDR3 covers 15 residues. Looked up from germline, CDR1 is LNHDA and CDR2 is SQIVND (reference sequence). CDR3 in amino acids: CASSIQGDSNQPQHF. The CDR3 DNA is TGTGCCAGTAGTATACAAGGAGATAGCAATCAGCCCCAGCATTTT.

V and J are TRBV6-6 and TRBJ1-5; 8 bases are shared with TRBD1. The trim removed 8 bases at V and 7 bases at J, leaving 10 bases unmatched. Germline loops: CDR1 MNHNY, CDR2 SVGAGI (reference sequence). The CDR3 loop spans 14 amino acids. The CDR3: CASEGQVEGQPQHF. The CDR3 region has the DNA TGTGCCAGCGAGGGACAGGTAGAGGGCCAGCCCCAGCATTTT.

The gene calls are TRBV2 and TRBJ1-2; 10 nucleotides line up with TRBD1. Germline V lookup: CDR1 SNHLY, CDR2 FYNNEI. The V segment lost 7 bases and the J segment 1 base; nucleotides outside the gene matches: 9. The CDR3 has 16 residues. The CDR3 sequence is CASTTGTGAVNYGYTF. The CDR3 DNA reads TGTGCCAGCACTACCGGGACAGGGGCCGTTAACTATGGCTACACCTTC. Full variable domain (outside the CDR3, taken from reference TRBV2 and TRBJ1-2): EPEVTQTPSHQVTQMGQEVILRCVPISNHLYFYWYRQILGQKVEFLVSFYNNEISEKSEIFDDQFSVERPDGSNFTLKIRSTKLEDSAMYFCASTTGTGAVNYGYTFGSGTRLTVV.

The J gene is TRBJ1-2, the V gene TRBV6-6, with D possibly being TRBD1 (6 bases). The CDR3 contains 13 residues. The V gene's germline CDR1 is MNHNY and CDR2 SVGAGI (reference sequence). Deletions cut 7 bases from V and 2 bases from J, with 11 bases between. The CDR3 spells CASKQGWNYGYTF. Written as DNA, the CDR3 is TGTGCCAGCAAACAGGGCTGGAACTATGGCTACACCTTC.

This sequence joins TRBV9 and TRBJ2-3, with a weak D call TRBD2 (6 bases). Per the germline V gene, CDR1 is SGDLS and CDR2 is YYNGEE. Trimming stripped 4 bases from V and 5 bases from J, with 20 bases between. CDR3 length: 16 residues. CDR3 loop: CASSPRLSEGGDTQYF. CDR3 nucleotides: TGTGCCAGCAGCCCCCGACTTTCGGAGGGAGGAGATACGCAGTATTTT.

As to this clone: The junction departs from the called germline gene at one end, perhaps through a read error. The rearrangement links TRBV5-1 to TRBJ2-1; the D gene is possibly TRBD1 (6 bases). Germline CDR1 is SGHRS and CDR2 is YFSETQ. This CDR3 has 12 residues. CDR3 DNA sequence: TGTGCCAGCAGCAGGGGTCGCAATGAGCAGTTCTTC. Its protein is CASSRGRNEQFF. Using reference TRBV5-1 and TRBJ2-1 for the parts outside the CDR3, the full variable domain is KAGVTQTPRYLIKTRGQQVTLSCSPISGHRSVSWYQQTPGQGLQFLFEYFSETQRNKGNFPGRFSGRQFSNSRSEMNVSTLELGDSALYLCASSRGRNEQFFGPGTRLTVL.

This chain links TRBV7-8 with TRBJ1-1, with TRBD1 identical over 8 bases. The CDR3 runs 13 residues. V gave up 4 bases and J gave up 5 bases; unmatched junction bases: 3. Germline V lookup: CDR1 SGHVS, CDR2 FQNEAQ. This CDR3 reads CASSSGTGTEAFF. Here the CDR3 DNA reads TGTGCCAGCAGCTCCGGGACAGGAACTGAAGCTTTCTTT.

The rearrangement links TRBV6-6 to TRBJ2-7, with unresolved D. The length of the CDR3 is 11 residues. Trimming pared 6 bases from V and 1 base from J, leaving 4 bases between. The germline CDR1 and CDR2 sequences are MNHNY and SVGAGI (reference sequence). The chain's CDR3 is CASRKSYEQYF. The CDR3 DNA is TGTGCCAGCAGGAAGTCCTACGAGCAGTACTTC.

The rearrangement links TRBV18 to TRBJ2-1, with TRBD2 matching 12 bases. Trimming at V came to 3 bases and at J to 0 bases, leaving 9 bases not matched to a gene. CDR3 size: 19 residues. The germline gives CDR1 KGHSH, CDR2 LQKENI. CDR3 nucleotide sequence: TGTGCCAGCTCACCTCCCACTAGCGGGAGGACCAGCTCCTACAATGAGCAGTTCTTC. The encoded protein is CASSPPTSGRTSSYNEQFF. Variable domain in full (rest from reference TRBV18 and TRBJ2-1): NAGVMQNPRHLVRRRGQEARLRCSPMKGHSHVYWYRQLPEEGLKFMVYLQKENIIDESGMPKERFSAEFPKEGPSILRIQQVVRGDSAAYFCASSPPTSGRTSSYNEQFFGPGTRLTVL.

The chain uses TRBV14 and TRBJ1-2; D call uncertain. From germline, CDR1 is SGHDN and CDR2 FVKESK. The CDR3 runs to 13 residues. Trimming removed 1 base at V and 2 bases at J, with 5 bases between. CDR3 in DNA: TGTGCCAGCAGCCAAGGAGGGAACTATGGCTACACCTTC. Protein: CASSQGGNYGYTF.

CDR3 in DNA: TGTGCCAGCAGTTCAGCGGGACTTAGCTCTGGAAACACCATATATTTT. It yields the protein CASSSAGLSSGNTIYF. V gene TRBV25-1 combines with J gene TRBJ1-3; tentative D call: TRBD1 (5 bases). The CDR3 runs 16 residues. Per the germline V gene, CDR1 is MGHDK and CDR2 is SYGVNS. Trimming removed 5 bases from V and 0 bases from J, with 14 bases in between.

This clone is medium-sized in the sample. This CDR3 reads CASSQEESSTGELFF. CDR3 bases: TGTGCCAGCAGCCAAGAGGAGAGCTCAACCGGGGAGCTGTTTTTT. The chain recombines TRBV4-2 with TRBJ2-2, with D uncertain. This CDR3 contains 15 residues. CDR1 and CDR2 (germline): LGHNA, YNFKEQ. V was cut by 0 bases and J by 5 bases, with 10 bases left in between.

The chain couples TRBV5-1 to TRBJ2-5, with D tentatively TRBD1 or TRBD2 (6 bases each). This CDR3 has 15 amino acids. Germline assignment: CDR1 SGHRS and CDR2 YFSETQ. Trimming took 4 bases from V and 7 from J, leaving 20 bases between them. This CDR3 is CASSKLGGYGATQYF. The CDR3 DNA is TGCGCCAGCAGCAAGCTAGGGGGGTACGGGGCGACCCAGTACTTC.

This sequence joins TRBV4-1 and TRBJ2-7, with D possibly TRBD1 on 5 matching bases. This CDR3 is built from 14 residues. Germline CDR1 reads MGHRA; CDR2 reads YSYEKL. Trimming shortened V by 0 bases and J by 0 bases, and 6 bases separated the two germline ends. The CDR3 is CASSQEDSSYEQYF. The CDR3 DNA reads as TGCGCCAGCAGCCAAGAAGACAGCTCCTACGAGCAGTACTTC.

This clone was seen a handful of times. CDR3 in DNA: TGCGCCAGCAGCCGTGTCACAGGGGGCGCTAGGGACAATGAGCAGTTCTTC. Its translation: CASSRVTGGARDNEQFF. The chain couples TRBV5-1 to TRBJ2-1; 9 positions match TRBD1. The CDR3 is 17 residues long. V lost 4 bases to trimming and J lost 5 bases; unmatched junction nucleotides: 13. Germline V gene lookup returns CDR1 SGHRS and CDR2 YFSETQ.

The chain joins TRBV9 to TRBJ2-3, with TRBD2 matching 10 bases. This CDR3 is built from 17 residues. Trimming cost V 4 bases and J 3 bases; bases outside gene matches: 11. The V gene's germline CDR1 is SGDLS and CDR2 YYNGEE. The CDR3 DNA sequence: TGTGCCAGCAGCCCACCGGGACTAGCGAGGGGGACAGATACGCAGTATTTT. As protein: CASSPPGLARGTDTQYF.

The CDR3 DNA reads as TGTGCCAGCAGCCTTCGTTCTGCCATCTACCACGAGCAGTACTTC. This translates into CASSLRSAIYHEQYF. The V and J genes are TRBV7-2 and TRBJ2-7; D unclear. Trimming took 5 bases from V and 5 from J, leaving 19 bases between them. CDR3 size: 15 residues. Germline V gene lookup returns CDR1 SGHTA and CDR2 FQGNSA.